Following are 4 T cell receptor beta chains from one sample sequenced in a study of shared clonotypes between healthy human individuals. The naive CD8 subset, CD45RO-negative cells positively selected for CCR7, excluded terminally differentiated effector memory CD45RA+ cells. Sequenced by immunoSEQ multiplex PCR; TCRdb stores in-frame clones only, minus some. In the table there are around 2,000,000 clones, about 95% of which are singletons. The sample consisted of naive CD8+ T cells sorted from blood. Receptors were obtained from a man aged 18 to 35 in good health.

V and J are TRBV6-1 and TRBJ1-6; D unclear. CDR1 is MNHNS and CDR2 is SASEGT in the germline V gene. This CDR3 is 16 amino acids long. Trimming cost V 3 bases and J 3 bases, with 12 bases left between them. The CDR3 loop is CASSDRLTNYNSPLHF. The CDR3 nucleotides read TGTGCCAGCAGTGATCGACTAACGAACTATAATTCACCCCTCCACTTT.

This clone was counted once. As DNA, the CDR3 is TGTGCCAGCAGCTTAGCTATTATCTACGAGCAGTACTTC. Residues: CASSLAIIYEQYF. The chain employs TRBV7-2 and TRBJ2-7; D not resolved. Trimming removed 0 bases at V and 3 bases at J, with 6 bases between. Germline lookup yields CDR1 SGHTA and CDR2 FQGNSA. The length of the CDR3 is 13 residues.

V usage is TRBV5-1 and J usage is TRBJ2-7; D is perhaps TRBD2 (6 bases). The CDR3 loop spans 16 amino acids. From germline, CDR1 is SGHRS and CDR2 YFSETQ. The V and J ends lost 4 bases and 1 base respectively, with 18 bases between them. The CDR3 spells CASSGHREYLSYEQYF. Written as DNA, the CDR3 is TGCGCCAGCAGCGGTCACCGGGAGTACCTTTCCTACGAGCAGTACTTC. Supplemented by reference TRBV5-1 and TRBJ2-7, the full variable domain reads KAGVTQTPRYLIKTRGQQVTLSCSPISGHRSVSWYQQTPGQGLQFLFEYFSETQRNKGNFPGRFSGRQFSNSRSEMNVSTLELGDSALYLCASSGHREYLSYEQYFGPGTRLTVT.

This clone was recorded only once. This chain links TRBV7-9 with TRBJ2-5, with TRBD2 matching 9 bases. Trimming at V came to 2 bases and at J to 2 bases, leaving 6 bases not matched to a gene. The CDR3 runs 16 residues. Germline lookup yields CDR1 SEHNR and CDR2 FQNEAQ (reference sequence). CDR3 region: CASSLSLAGTQETQYF. CDR3 sequence (DNA): TGTGCCAGCAGCTTAAGTCTAGCGGGGACTCAAGAGACCCAGTACTTC.